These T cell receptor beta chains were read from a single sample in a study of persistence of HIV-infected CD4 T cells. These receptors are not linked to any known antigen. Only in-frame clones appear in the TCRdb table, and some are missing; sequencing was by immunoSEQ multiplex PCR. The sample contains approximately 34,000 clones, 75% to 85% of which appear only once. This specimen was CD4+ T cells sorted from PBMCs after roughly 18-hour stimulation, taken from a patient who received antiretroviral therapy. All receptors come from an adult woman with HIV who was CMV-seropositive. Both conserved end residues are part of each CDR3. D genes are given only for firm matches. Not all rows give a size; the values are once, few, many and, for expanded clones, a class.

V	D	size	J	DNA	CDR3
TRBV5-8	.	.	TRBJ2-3	TGTGCCAGCAGCTTGGAGATACTAGGCACAGATACGCAGTATTTT	CASSLEILGTDTQYF
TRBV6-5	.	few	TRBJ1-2	TGTGCCAGCAGCATTAAGGGGGGTGGCTACACCTTC	CASSIKGGGYTF
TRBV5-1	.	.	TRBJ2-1	TGCGCCAGCCAACAGGGTTCCTACAATGAGCAGTTCTTC	CASQQGSYNEQFF
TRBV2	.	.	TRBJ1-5	TGTGCCAGCAGGACCGGGCCTAGCAATCAGCCCCAGCATTTT	CASRTGPSNQPQHF
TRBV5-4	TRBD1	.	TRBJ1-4	TGTGCCAGCAGCTTGCAGGGGGCAGCAACTAATGAAAAACTGTTTTTT	CASSLQGAATNEKLFF
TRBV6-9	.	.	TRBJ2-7	TGTGCCAGCAGCCTCCGATGGGGCCACTCCTACGAGCAGTACTTC	CASSLRWGHSYEQYF
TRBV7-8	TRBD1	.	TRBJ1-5	TGTGCCAGCAGCGACCGGGACAGGGGGAGTCAGCCCCAGCATTTT	CASSDRDRGSQPQHF
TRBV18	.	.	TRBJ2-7	TGTGCCAGCTCACCGGGGAGGCAATGGGAGCAGTACTTC	CASSPGRQWEQYF
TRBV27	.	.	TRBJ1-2	TGTGCCAGCGGGGAGGGAAACGGCTACACCTTC	CASGEGNGYTF
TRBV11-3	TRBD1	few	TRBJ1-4	TGTGCCAGCAGCCTAGGACAGGGGATGAATGAAAAACTGTTTTTT	CASSLGQGMNEKLFF
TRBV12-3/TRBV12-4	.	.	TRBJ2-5	TGTGCCAGCAGTTGGGGCCGGACCCAGTACTTC	CASSWGRTQYF
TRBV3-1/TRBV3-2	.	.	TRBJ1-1	TGTGCCAGCAGCCAACTACAGGGGAACACTGAAGCTTTCTTT	CASSQLQGNTEAFF
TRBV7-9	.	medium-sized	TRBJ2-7	TGTGCCAGCAGTCGGGACACCTTGGCCCACGAGCAGTACTTC	CASSRDTLAHEQYF
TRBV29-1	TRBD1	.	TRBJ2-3	TGCAGCGTTCGTCCCGGGACAGGGGTCACAGATACGCAGTATTTT	CSVRPGTGVTDTQYF
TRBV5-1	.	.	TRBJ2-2	TGCGCCAGCAGCCCACCTGGTCCGGGAACCGGGGAGCTGTTTTTT	CASSPPGPGTGELFF
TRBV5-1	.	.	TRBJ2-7	TGCGCCAGCAGCTTCTCCAGCGTAACCTACGAGCAGTACTTC	CASSFSSVTYEQYF
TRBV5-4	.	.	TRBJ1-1	TGTGTCAGCCGACTACAGGGAAGCACTGAAGCTTTCTTT	CVSRLQGSTEAFF
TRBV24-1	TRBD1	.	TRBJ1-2	TGTGCCACCAGTGATAGGGGGCGCGGCTATGGCTACACCTTC	CATSDRGRGYGYTF
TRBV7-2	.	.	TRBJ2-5	TGTGCCAGCAGTCCCGCGGGACAGCAAGAGACCCAGTACTTC	CASSPAGQQETQYF
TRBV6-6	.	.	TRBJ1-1	TGTGCCAGCAGTCTTGAACGGCAACGCGGGCAGGCTTTCTTT	CASSLERQRGQAFF
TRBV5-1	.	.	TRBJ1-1	TGCGCCAGCAGCTTGGATTTTACAGGTGGCACTGAAGCTTTCTTT	CASSLDFTGGTEAFF
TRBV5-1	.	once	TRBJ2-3	TGCGCCAGCAGCTTGGGTGGCAGCACAGATACGCAGTATTTT	CASSLGGSTDTQYF
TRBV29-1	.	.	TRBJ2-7	TGCAGCGTTGGCGTAGGATCCTATCCCTACGAGCAGTACTTC	CSVGVGSYPYEQYF
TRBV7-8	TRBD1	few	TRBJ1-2	TGTGCCAGCAGCTCCACAGGGGGCGGAGTTTCGAGGACCTTC	CASSSTGGGVSRTF
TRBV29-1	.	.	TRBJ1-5	TGCAGCGTTGGTTTTGGCAGTGACGGCAATCAGCCCCAGCATTTT	CSVGFGSDGNQPQHF
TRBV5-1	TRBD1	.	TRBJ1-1	TGCGCCAGCAGCTCGGACAGGATCATGGACACTGAAGCTTTCTTT	CASSSDRIMDTEAFF
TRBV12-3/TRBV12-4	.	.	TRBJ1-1	TGTGCCAGCAGTTTTGGCGGTGAAGCTTTCTTT	CASSFGGEAFF
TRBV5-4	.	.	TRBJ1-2	TGTGCCAGCAGCTTGGACCTCGACCCGAACTATGGCTACACCTTC	CASSLDLDPNYGYTF
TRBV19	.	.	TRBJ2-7	TGTGCCAGTAGTAAATCCCCGGCAGGGGCCTACGAGCAGTACTTC	CASSKSPAGAYEQYF
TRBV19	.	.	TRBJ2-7	TGTGCCAGTAGTATTGGCCGGGGTTCCGAGCAGTACTTC	CASSIGRGSEQYF
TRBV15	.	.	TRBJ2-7	TGTGCCACCAGCAGAGAGGGGGGCTCCTACGAGCAGTACTTC	CATSREGGSYEQYF
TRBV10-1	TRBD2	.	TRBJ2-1	TGCGCCAGCAGTGAGTCCCGTTTTGGGACTAGCAGGGATGAGCAGTTCTTC	CASSESRFGTSRDEQFF
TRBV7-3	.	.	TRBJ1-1	TGTGCCAGCAGCCGGCAGGGGTCGGGCACTGAAGCTTTCTTT	CASSRQGSGTEAFF
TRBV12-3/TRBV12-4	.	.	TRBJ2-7	TGTGCCAGCAGTCTAGATAGCTCCTACGAGCAGTACTTC	CASSLDSSYEQYF
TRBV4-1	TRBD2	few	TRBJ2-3	TGCGCCAGCAGCCAAGAGACGACTAGCGGGCCAGGAGATACGCAGTATTTT	CASSQETTSGPGDTQYF
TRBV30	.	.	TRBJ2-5	TGTGCCTGGAGTCCCCAGGATACCCAAGAGACCCAGTACTTC	CAWSPQDTQETQYF
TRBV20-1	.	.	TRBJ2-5	TGCAGTGCCCGACCCCAAGAGACCCAGTACTTC	CSARPQETQYF
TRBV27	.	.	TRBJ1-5	TGTGCCAGCAGTTTAAGGACCTATCAGCCCCAGCATTTT	CASSLRTYQPQHF
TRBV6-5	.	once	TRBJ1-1	TGTGCCAGCAGCCGTGGGGACGGAACGAACACTGAAGCTTTCTTT	CASSRGDGTNTEAFF
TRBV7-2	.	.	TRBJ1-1	TGTGCCAGCAGCAGGAGGGTGGGGAGCACTGAAGCTTTCTTT	CASSRRVGSTEAFF
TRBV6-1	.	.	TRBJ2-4	TGTGCCAGCAGTGAATGGGCAGGGTGGGACATTCAGTACTTC	CASSEWAGWDIQYF